These 28 T cell receptor beta chains were sequenced from one sample in a study of shared clonotypes between healthy human individuals. The data were produced by immunoSEQ multiplex PCR, yet TCRdb's version contains in-frame clones alone and is incomplete. The sample has 400,000 to 600,000 clones, over 75% seen once. Sequenced: PBMCs. All receptors come from a woman between 40 and 55 years old in good health. Some clones in this sample may be carry-over from other donors' samples.

The chain is built from TRBV14 and TRBJ2-7, with TRBD1 identical over 8 bases. In germline, CDR1 is SGHDN, CDR2 FVKESK. The CDR3 covers 16 residues. The V gene end was trimmed by 2 bases and the J gene end by 4 bases; junction bases not matched to a gene: 10. The CDR3 DNA reads as TGTGCCAGCAGCCAAAGACGCAGACAGGGGAGATACGAGCAGTACTTC. Amino acid sequence: CASSQRRRQGRYEQYF.

About this clone: The missing conserved phenylalanine or tryptophan at the end of this CDR3 makes a read error likely. The limits of the CDR3 on the DNA are not certain, so only TCRdb's listed CDR3 is given. The chain combines TRBV2 with TRBJ2-3. Inclusive of both ends, the CDR3 amounts to 11 amino acids. Germline lookup yields CDR1 SNHLY and CDR2 FYNNEI. CDR3 residues: CASSVMGVDRV.

This chain links TRBV28 with TRBJ2-7; 7 bases are a match to TRBD1. The germline V gene encodes CDR1 MDHEN and CDR2 SYDVKM. Trimming at V came to 5 bases and at J to 7 bases, leaving 11 bases not matched to a gene. This CDR3 spans 14 amino acids. The CDR3 nucleotides are TGTGCCAGCAGTGCCACCACAGGGGAGAGTGAGCAGTACTTC. This gives the protein CASSATTGESEQYF. Full variable domain (remainder filled in from reference TRBV28 and TRBJ2-7): DVKVTQSSRYLVKRTGEKVFLECVQDMDHENMFWYRQDPGLGLRLIYFSYDVKMKEKGDIPEGYSVSREKKERFSLILESASTNQTSMYLCASSATTGESEQYFGPGTRLTVT.

The genes are TRBV7-9 and TRBJ2-7; a weak D match, TRBD2 (6 bases). The CDR3 totals 15 residues. The germline CDR1 and CDR2 sequences are SEHNR and FQNEAQ (reference sequence). Trimming left V 3 bases short and J 7 bases short, with 19 bases between. This chain's CDR3 is CASSLRGETFGEQYF. DNA for the CDR3: TGTGCCAGCAGCTTGCGCGGGGAGACCTTTGGGGAGCAGTACTTC.

This chain joins TRBV28 and TRBJ2-7; D might be TRBD1 or TRBD2, each matching 5 bases. Between the trimmed V and J ends, which lost 5 bases and 6 bases, there was a span of 14 bases. Germline loops: CDR1 MDHEN, CDR2 SYDVKM. There are 13 residues in the CDR3. This CDR3 reads CASSPGTLGEQYF. CDR3 DNA: TGTGCCAGCAGTCCGGGGACCCTTGGCGAGCAGTACTTC.

Here the CDR3 reads CASSPSPGTGRGANVLTF. The CDR3 DNA sequence: TGTGCCAGCAGCCCGAGTCCCGGGACAGGCCGCGGGGCCAACGTCCTGACTTTC. This rearrangement joins TRBV7-3 to TRBJ2-6, with 8 bases that match TRBD1. With 5 bases clipped from V and 4 bases from J, the junction kept 13 bases outside the gene matches. CDR3 length: 18 residues. In germline, CDR1 is SGHTA, CDR2 FQGTGA. Full variable domain (missing parts from reference TRBV7-3 and TRBJ2-6): GAGVSQTPSNKVTEKGKYVELRCDPISGHTALYWYRQSLGQGPEFLIYFQGTGAADDSGLPNDRFFAVRPEGSVSTLKIQRTERGDSAVYLCASSPSPGTGRGANVLTFGAGSRLTVL.

The CDR3 here is CASSLVVFGLAGAYEQFF. CDR3 coding DNA: TGTGCCAGCAGCTTAGTCGTTTTCGGGCTAGCGGGAGCATATGAGCAGTTCTTC. The gene calls are TRBV7-9 and TRBJ2-1, with TRBD2 identical over 10 bases. CDR1 and CDR2 (germline): SEHNR, FQNEAQ (reference sequence). Trimming removed 1 base from V and 8 bases from J; junction bases left unmatched: 14. There are 18 residues in the CDR3.

This clone was recorded a few times. The chain employs TRBV10-2 and TRBJ2-7; 10 bases match TRBD1. The ends lost 4 bases at V and 2 bases at J; junction bases unmatched: 2. The CDR3 is made up of 14 amino acids. In germline, CDR1 is WSHSY, CDR2 SAAADI. The CDR3 bases are TGCGCCAGCAGTGGGGGGACAGGGGCCTACGAGCAGTACTTC. It translates to CASSGGTGAYEQYF.

The chain has TRBV11-2 and TRBJ1-3; no firm D call. CDR3 length: 14 residues. The germline gives CDR1 SGHAT, CDR2 FQNNGV. V lost 1 base and J lost 8, with 12 bases in between. The CDR3 region is CASSLAFGRDTIYF. The CDR3 DNA is TGTGCCAGCAGCTTAGCGTTTGGCCGGGACACCATATATTTT.

This sequence joins TRBV27 and TRBJ2-1; 9 nucleotides align to TRBD2. Germline CDR1 and CDR2: MNHEY and SMNVEV (reference sequence). The V gene end was trimmed by 3 bases and the J gene end by 6 bases; junction bases not matched to a gene: 9. This CDR3 is 16 amino acids long. CDR3 in amino acids: CASSFLLAGGGNEQFF. The DNA of the CDR3 is TGTGCCAGCAGTTTTTTACTGGCGGGGGGGGGCAATGAGCAGTTCTTC.

The chain couples TRBV28 to TRBJ2-1; 7 nucleotides align to TRBD1. Trimming cost V 5 bases and J 7 bases; bases outside gene matches: 8. This CDR3 contains 14 residues. Germline V gene data show CDR1 as MDHEN and CDR2 as SYDVKM. The CDR3 sequence: CASSLGQVGNEQFF. The CDR3 coding sequence is TGTGCCAGCAGTCTTGGACAGGTAGGGAATGAGCAGTTCTTC.

V and J are TRBV4-3 and TRBJ2-3; 7 bases map to TRBD2. The ends lost 8 bases at V and 3 bases at J; junction bases unmatched: 14. Germline V gene data show CDR1 as LGHNA and CDR2 as YSLEER. CDR3 length: 16 residues. CDR3 sequence reads: CASAYLAGEGTDTQYF. CDR3 DNA: TGCGCCAGCGCCTACCTCGCGGGAGAAGGAACAGATACGCAGTATTTT.

This clone was counted a few times. The V call is TRBV14, the J call TRBJ1-2; 7 nucleotides line up with TRBD1. This CDR3 spans 16 amino acids. Germline V gene lookup returns CDR1 SGHDN and CDR2 FVKESK. J gave up 1 base and V 4 bases, and 9 bases lay outside the gene matches. This CDR3 is CASSPQGGSLNYGYTF. The CDR3 nucleotides read TGTGCCAGCAGCCCTCAGGGGGGCAGCCTTAACTATGGCTACACCTTC.

V gene TRBV18 combines with J gene TRBJ2-3; possibly TRBD2 for D (6 bases). V was pared by 2 bases and J by 3 bases, with 15 bases between. This CDR3 region has 16 residues. Germline CDR1 and CDR2: KGHSH and LQKENI. The DNA for the CDR3 is TGTGCCAGCTCACCAAGCGGGCCCCGGGCAACAGATACGCAGTATTTT. It specifies CASSPSGPRATDTQYF.

The genes are TRBV10-3 and TRBJ2-2; D might be TRBD2 (6 bases). V lost 4 bases and J lost 3, with 9 bases in between. CDR3 length equals 14 residues. The V gene's germline CDR1 is ENHRY and CDR2 SYGVKD. The CDR3 reads CAISGGVDTGELFF. The CDR3 coding sequence is TGTGCCATCAGTGGCGGGGTAGACACCGGGGAGCTGTTTTTT.

This clone was detected once. The rearrangement links TRBV5-6 to TRBJ2-7; D is undetermined. The CDR3 consists of 13 residues. The V gene's germline CDR1 is SGHDT and CDR2 YYEEEE. Trimming stripped 0 bases from V and 4 bases from J, with 8 bases between. The CDR3 sequence is CASSLGPGYEQYF. CDR3 nucleotide sequence: TGTGCCAGCAGCTTGGGGCCCGGATACGAGCAGTACTTC.

The V gene is TRBV29-1, the J gene TRBJ2-5, with D tentatively TRBD2 (6 bases). The better agreement between TRBJ2-7 and the DNA end casts doubt on the J call. CDR1 SQVTM and CDR2 ANQGSEA come from the germline V gene. This CDR3 region has 14 residues. The CDR3 protein is CSVEQSGGNYEQYF. The CDR3 bases are TGCAGCGTTGAACAGTCCGGGGGAAACTACGAGCAGTACTTC.

The V call is TRBV28, the J call TRBJ2-5, with D perhaps TRBD1 (5 bases). Germline V gives CDR1 MDHEN, CDR2 SYDVKM. The CDR3 is 14 amino acids. Trimming stripped 6 bases from V and 1 base from J, with 12 bases between. This chain's CDR3 is CASSPQGCQETQYF. Written as DNA, the CDR3 is TGTGCCAGCAGCCCCCAGGGTTGCCAAGAGACCCAGTACTTC.

This chain connects TRBV5-1 to TRBJ1-2, with 9 bases aligning to TRBD1. With V trimmed by 0 bases and J by 8 bases, 5 bases remained unmatched. The CDR3 length is 14 residues. Looked up from germline, CDR1 is SGHRS and CDR2 is YFSETQ. CDR3 DNA: TGCGCCAGCAGCTTGGGAGGGGACAGGGCCGGCTACACCTTC. Its translation is CASSLGGDRAGYTF.

The chain couples TRBV29-1 to TRBJ2-2; TRBD1 is a possible D gene (6 bases). The germline V gene encodes CDR1 SQVTM and CDR2 ANQGSEA. V lost 5 bases to trimming and J lost 6 bases, with 13 bases between them. The CDR3 length is 13 residues. This CDR3 reads CSVLEAGAGELFF. In nucleotides, the CDR3 is TGCAGCGTTCTTGAGGCAGGGGCCGGGGAGCTGTTTTTT.

The table lists this clone with a few counts. The CDR3 DNA reads TGTGCCAGCAGTCGGGGGTCCGATCAGCCCCAGCATTTT. It translates to CASSRGSDQPQHF. V gene TRBV6-1 combines with J gene TRBJ1-5; perhaps TRBD1 as D (5 bases). This CDR3 has 13 residues. Trimming removed 5 bases at V and 5 bases at J, with 10 bases between. Germline V gives CDR1 MNHNS, CDR2 SASEGT.

Regarding this clone: Other nucleotide sequences in the sample specify the same CDR3. The gene calls are TRBV5-1 and TRBJ2-7, with a tentative D call TRBD2 (7 bases). This CDR3 comprises 14 residues. Germline CDR1 and CDR2: SGHRS and YFSETQ. V shed 5 bases and J shed 0 bases, with 12 bases lying between them. In nucleotides, the CDR3 is TGCGCCAGCAGTCCGGGGGGCAGCTCCTACGAGCAGTACTTC. It yields the protein CASSPGGSSYEQYF.

This sequence joins TRBV2 and TRBJ2-5; 8 bases are a match to TRBD1. Looked up from germline, CDR1 is SNHLY and CDR2 is FYNNEI. This CDR3 region has 14 residues. The V segment lost 4 bases and the J segment 4 bases; nucleotides outside the gene matches: 5. For the CDR3, the DNA is TGTGCCAGCAGTGCGGACAGGGTGCGAGAGACCCAGTACTTC. Encoded protein: CASSADRVRETQYF.

The rearrangement links TRBV20-1 to TRBJ2-1; no clear D gene. V lost 2 bases and J lost 8, with 7 bases in between. Germline V gene data show CDR1 as DFQATT and CDR2 as SNEGSKA (reference sequence). The CDR3 runs to 11 residues. CDR3 DNA sequence: TGCAGTGCTAGAAGGGCGGATGAGCAGTTCTTC. As protein: CSARRADEQFF.

The J gene is TRBJ1-1, the V gene TRBV28; 10 bases line up with TRBD1. The CDR3 loop spans 14 amino acids. From germline, CDR1 is MDHEN and CDR2 SYDVKM. The trim removed 6 bases at V and 4 bases at J, leaving 5 bases unmatched. The chain's CDR3 is CASSPGQGSTEAFF. CDR3 DNA: TGTGCCAGCAGCCCGGGACAGGGGAGCACTGAAGCTTTCTTT.

The CDR3 sequence is CASSPWTSGYNEQFF. In DNA form, the CDR3 reads TGTGCCAGCAGCCCTTGGACTAGCGGCTACAATGAGCAGTTCTTC. V and J are TRBV7-3 and TRBJ2-1, with TRBD2 matching 10 bases. The CDR3 consists of 15 residues. Germline lookup yields CDR1 SGHTA and CDR2 FQGTGA. Trimming removed 5 bases from V and 3 bases from J; junction bases left unmatched: 4.

This chain uses TRBV10-3 with TRBJ2-7, with TRBD2 matching over 7 bases. Per the germline V gene, CDR1 is ENHRY and CDR2 is SYGVKD. The CDR3 runs 18 residues. The J segment lost 0 bases and the V segment lost 4 bases, leaving 15 bases of the junction unmatched. The CDR3 DNA follows: TGTGCCATCAGTGGGCCATCACGGGAGCGGGAATTCTCCTACGAGCAGTACTTC. It specifies CAISGPSREREFSYEQYF.

CDR3 sequence reads: CASSRGFGDGTQYF. Written as DNA, the CDR3 is TGTGCCAGCAGCCGGGGGTTCGGCGATGGGACCCAGTACTTC. V is TRBV5-8 and J is TRBJ2-5; maybe TRBD2 (6 bases). The CDR3 has 14 amino acids. Trimming removed 4 bases at V and 7 bases at J, with 17 bases between. The germline V gene encodes CDR1 SGHTS and CDR2 YDEGEE.